These 17 T cell receptor beta chains originate from one sample sequenced in a study of blood T cell repertoires in COVID-19. Assay used: immunoSEQ multiplex PCR; TCRdb lists only in-frame clones, some missing. Among about 76,000 clones, around 91% were seen once, and the ten largest hold approximately 5%. The material sequenced was peripheral blood. The receptors were gathered from a human donor in a cohort sampled during active COVID-19.

The table lists this clone with a few counts. The chain has TRBV4-2 and TRBJ1-5; D remains ambiguous. The germline gives CDR1 LGHNA, CDR2 YNFKEQ. Deletions cut 4 bases from V and 7 bases from J, with 14 bases between. CDR3 length: 14 amino acids. The CDR3 loop reads CASSPGLGGQPQHF. The CDR3 region has the DNA TGTGCCAGCAGCCCAGGTTTGGGAGGGCAGCCCCAGCATTTT.

V gene TRBV7-2 combines with J gene TRBJ1-3; D might be TRBD1 (5 bases). The V and J ends lost 0 bases and 4 bases respectively, with 7 bases between them. The germline CDR1 and CDR2 sequences are SGHTA and FQGNSA. This CDR3 region has 14 residues. CDR3 loop: CASSLAGVGNTIYF. The CDR3 DNA reads as TGTGCCAGCAGCTTAGCAGGGGTCGGAAACACCATATATTTT.

The J gene is TRBJ2-3, the V gene TRBV9; possible D gene TRBD1, 6 bases. The V gene lost 1 base and the J gene lost 1 base, with 16 bases spanning the gap. The CDR3 spans 17 residues. The V gene's germline CDR1 is SGDLS and CDR2 YYNGEE. DNA for the CDR3: TGTGCCAGCAGCGTAAGCCCCTGGGGGCTCGGCACAGATACGCAGTATTTT. Its translation: CASSVSPWGLGTDTQYF.

This sequence joins TRBV5-4 and TRBJ2-5, with a possible D match to TRBD1 (5 bases). V was clipped by 3 bases and J by 3 bases, with 12 bases between them. This CDR3 comprises 14 residues. Germline lookup yields CDR1 SGHNT and CDR2 YYREEE (reference sequence). The CDR3 region has the DNA TGTGCCAGCAGCTCTCAAGGGGTCGAAGAGACCCAGTACTTC. It translates to CASSSQGVEETQYF.

The chain employs TRBV4-1 and TRBJ1-6, with D perhaps matching TRBD1 (6 bases). There are 16 residues in the CDR3. With 0 bases removed from V and 6 bases from J, the gap between germline ends came to 12 bases. CDR1 MGHRA and CDR2 YSYEKL come from the germline V gene. The CDR3 region has the DNA TGCGCCAGCAGCCAAGATCCGCAGGGGCGTAATTCACCCCTCCACTTT. This translates into CASSQDPQGRNSPLHF.

The chain recombines TRBV5-5 with TRBJ1-5; D is undetermined. Trimming took off 0 bases at V and 7 bases at J, with 14 bases between the two ends. The germline V gene encodes CDR1 SGHKS and CDR2 YYEKEE (reference sequence). The CDR3 has 15 residues. CDR3 sequence reads: CASSLVESLIQPQHF. The CDR3 coding sequence is TGTGCCAGCAGCTTGGTGGAGAGCTTAATCCAGCCCCAGCATTTT.

The count of this clone is one. One end of the junction does not line up with germline, which may come from a read error. The gene calls are TRBV7-2 and TRBJ2-1; 9 bases fit TRBD1. CDR3 length: 13 residues. Germline V lookup: CDR1 SGHTA, CDR2 FQGNSA. The CDR3 here is CASSLDAGQGLIF. The CDR3 nucleotides are TGTGCCAGCAGCTTAGATGCGGGACAGGGCCTAATCTTC.

The gene calls are TRBV5-1 and TRBJ2-5, with 7 bases matching TRBD2. Germline lookup yields CDR1 SGHRS and CDR2 YFSETQ. CDR3 size: 15 residues. V trimming: 6 bases; J trimming: 1 base; junction bases outside the gene matches: 9. The CDR3, as DNA: TGCGCCAGCAACGGGGGAGGGGAGCCCCAAGAGACCCAGTACTTC. It is translated as CASNGGGEPQETQYF. Full variable domain (missing parts from reference TRBV5-1 and TRBJ2-5): KAGVTQTPRYLIKTRGQQVTLSCSPISGHRSVSWYQQTPGQGLQFLFEYFSETQRNKGNFPGRFSGRQFSNSRSEMNVSTLELGDSALYLCASNGGGEPQETQYFGPGTRLLVL.

The chain joins TRBV27 to TRBJ1-4; TRBD1 might be the D (5 bases). The V end lost 0 bases, the J end lost 0 bases, and 11 bases lay between the germline ends. The germline CDR1 and CDR2 sequences are MNHEY and SMNVEV (reference sequence). The CDR3 contains 17 residues. CDR3 sequence reads: CASSLSSGIATNEKLFF. As DNA, the CDR3 is TGTGCCAGCAGTTTATCGTCAGGGATTGCAACTAATGAAAAACTGTTTTTT.

The CDR3: CASSLSPPGTDNYGYTF. The DNA of the CDR3 is TGTGCCAGCAGCTTAAGCCCCCCCGGGACAGATAACTATGGCTACACCTTC. The chain joins TRBV7-8 to TRBJ1-2, with TRBD1 matching 7 bases. V shed 2 bases, J shed 1 base, and the junction held 10 bases outside the gene matches. This CDR3 contains 17 residues. From germline, CDR1 is SGHVS and CDR2 FQNEAQ.

The chain uses TRBV6-2 or TRBV6-3 and TRBJ1-5; the match to TRBD1 covers 10 bases. The V and J ends lost 6 bases and 6 bases, in that order; junction bases with no gene match: 8. CDR1 and CDR2 from the germline V gene are MNHEY and SVGEGT. The CDR3 extends over 15 amino acids. The DNA for the CDR3 is TGTGCCAGCAGCGCCAGACAGGGGGCGGTTCAGCCCCAGCATTTT. It is translated as CASSARQGAVQPQHF.

This clone was recorded a few times. V gene TRBV4-1 combines with J gene TRBJ2-1; tentatively, D is TRBD1 (5 bases). Deletions cut 0 bases from V and 8 bases from J, with 14 bases between. The CDR3 runs 15 residues. Germline V lookup: CDR1 MGHRA, CDR2 YSYEKL. The CDR3 spells CASSQDRTGWYEQFF. For the CDR3, the DNA is TGCGCCAGCAGCCAAGATCGAACAGGTTGGTATGAGCAGTTCTTC.

This clone was counted a single time. CDR3 bases: TGTGCCAGTAGGGTAGTTTTAGGACAGGGACCTTTTTCTGGGGCCAACGTCCTGACTTTC. Residues: CASRVVLGQGPFSGANVLTF. The V and J genes are TRBV19 and TRBJ2-6, with 8 nucleotides matching TRBD1. Germline trimming cut 6 bases from V and 1 base from J; bases unmatched to any gene: 17. This CDR3 region has 20 residues. CDR1 LNHDA and CDR2 SQIVND come from the germline V gene (reference sequence).

The CDR3: CASSHTGGQGAPGANVLTF. The CDR3, as DNA: TGTGCCAGCAGCCATACAGGGGGACAGGGGGCCCCTGGGGCCAACGTCCTGACTTTC. The rearrangement joins TRBV7-9 to TRBJ2-6; 12 positions match TRBD1. J was trimmed by 2 bases and V by 5 bases; bases with no gene match: 10. The CDR3 length is 19 residues. Germline CDR1 reads SEHNR; CDR2 reads FQNEAQ (reference sequence).

The J gene is TRBJ1-5, the V gene TRBV20-1; the D is unclear. CDR1 and CDR2 (germline): DFQATT, SNEGSKA (reference sequence). V lost 3 bases and J 9 bases, leaving 12 bases between the germline ends. There are 12 residues in the CDR3. This CDR3 is CSASHGDRPQHF. CDR3 sequence (DNA): TGCAGTGCTAGTCATGGAGATCGGCCCCAGCATTTT.

DNA of the CDR3: TGTGCCAGCGTTACCGGGACAGGCCTTGGAAACACCATATATTTT. It codes for CASVTGTGLGNTIYF. The J gene is TRBJ1-3, the V gene TRBV7-9; TRBD1 matches 8 bases. CDR3 length: 15 residues. After removal of 8 bases from V and 3 bases from J, the junction contained 9 bases not matched to a gene. The germline V gene encodes CDR1 SEHNR and CDR2 FQNEAQ (reference sequence).

The V call is TRBV6-1, the J call TRBJ2-1, with 9 positions matching TRBD1. Germline CDR1 MNHNS, CDR2 SASEGT. V shed 2 bases and J 6 bases; nucleotides not matched to a gene: 11. This CDR3 contains 17 residues. CDR3 DNA sequence: TGTGCCAGCAGTGAATGGTTACCGGGACAGGGTACCAATGAGCAGTTCTTC. Translated, it gives CASSEWLPGQGTNEQFF.